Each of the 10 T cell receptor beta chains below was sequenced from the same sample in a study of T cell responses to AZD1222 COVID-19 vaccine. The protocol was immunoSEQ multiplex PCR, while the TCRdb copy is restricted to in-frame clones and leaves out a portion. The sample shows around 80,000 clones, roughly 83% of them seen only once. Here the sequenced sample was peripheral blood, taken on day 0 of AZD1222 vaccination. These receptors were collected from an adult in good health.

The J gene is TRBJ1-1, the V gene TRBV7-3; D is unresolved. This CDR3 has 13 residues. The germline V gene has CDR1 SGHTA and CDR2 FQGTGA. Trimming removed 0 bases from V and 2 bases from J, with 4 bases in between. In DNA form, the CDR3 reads TGTGCCAGCAGCTTAACAGTTAACACTGAAGCTTTCTTT. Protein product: CASSLTVNTEAFF.

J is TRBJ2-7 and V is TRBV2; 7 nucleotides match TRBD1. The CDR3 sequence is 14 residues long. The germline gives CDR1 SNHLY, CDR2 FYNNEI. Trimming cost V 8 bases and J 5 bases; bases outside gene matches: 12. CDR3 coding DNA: TGTGCCAGCCGAGAAACAGGGGTGGTCCACGAGCAGTACTTC. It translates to CASRETGVVHEQYF.

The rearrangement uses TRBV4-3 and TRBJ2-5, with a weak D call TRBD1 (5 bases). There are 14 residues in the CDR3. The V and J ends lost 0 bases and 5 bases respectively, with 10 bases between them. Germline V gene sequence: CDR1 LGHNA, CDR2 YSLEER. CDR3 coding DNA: TGCGCCAGCAGCCAAGAATGGCAGGGTGAGACCCAGTACTTC. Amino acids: CASSQEWQGETQYF.

The CDR3, as DNA: TGTGCCAGCAGCTTCCTGCTTGGTGAAGCTTTCTTT. It yields the protein CASSFLLGEAFF. This chain uses TRBV7-9 with TRBJ1-1, with D unclear. From germline, CDR1 is SEHNR and CDR2 FQNEAQ (reference sequence). Trimming took 3 bases from V and 7 from J, leaving 9 bases between them. CDR3 length: 12 residues. Combining the CDR3 with reference TRBV7-9 and TRBJ1-1 gives the whole variable domain DTGVSQNPRHKITKRGQNVTFRCDPISEHNRLYWYRQTLGQGPEFLTYFQNEAQLEKSRLLSDRFSAERPKGSFSTLEIQRTEQGDSAMYLCASSFLLGEAFFGQGTRLTVV.

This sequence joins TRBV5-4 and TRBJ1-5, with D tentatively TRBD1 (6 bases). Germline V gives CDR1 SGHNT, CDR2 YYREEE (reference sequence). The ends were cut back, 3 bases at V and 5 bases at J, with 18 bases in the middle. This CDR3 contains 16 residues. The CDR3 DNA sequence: TGTGCCAGCAGCTACCAAAGCGGGGGCGTAGATCAGCCCCAGCATTTT. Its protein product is CASSYQSGGVDQPQHF.

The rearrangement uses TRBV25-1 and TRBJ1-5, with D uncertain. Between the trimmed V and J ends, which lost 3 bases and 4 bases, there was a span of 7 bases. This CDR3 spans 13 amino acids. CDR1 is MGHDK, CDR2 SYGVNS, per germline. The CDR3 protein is CASSDHYNQPQHF. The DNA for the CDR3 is TGTGCCAGCAGTGATCACTATAATCAGCCCCAGCATTTT.

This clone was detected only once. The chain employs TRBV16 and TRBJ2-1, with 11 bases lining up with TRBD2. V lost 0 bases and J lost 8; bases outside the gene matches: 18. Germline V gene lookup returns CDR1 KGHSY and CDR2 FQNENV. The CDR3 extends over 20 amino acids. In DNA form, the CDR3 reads TGTGCCAGCAGCCAATCTGAGGGAGGTTTTACTAGCGGGAGACTAGATGAGCAGTTCTTC. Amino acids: CASSQSEGGFTSGRLDEQFF.

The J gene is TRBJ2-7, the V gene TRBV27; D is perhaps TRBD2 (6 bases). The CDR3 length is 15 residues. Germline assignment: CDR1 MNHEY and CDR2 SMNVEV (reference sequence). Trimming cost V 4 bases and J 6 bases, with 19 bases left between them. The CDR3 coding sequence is TGTGCCAGCAGTTCCACAATCACTAGCAGTGGCGAGCAGTACTTC. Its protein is CASSSTITSSGEQYF.

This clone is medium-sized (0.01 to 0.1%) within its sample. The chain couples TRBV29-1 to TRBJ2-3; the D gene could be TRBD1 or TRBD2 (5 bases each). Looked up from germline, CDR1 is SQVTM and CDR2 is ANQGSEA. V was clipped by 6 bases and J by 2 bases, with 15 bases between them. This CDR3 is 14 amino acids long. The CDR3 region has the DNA TGCAGCGTCGGCAGGGACGGTTACACAGATACGCAGTATTTT. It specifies CSVGRDGYTDTQYF.

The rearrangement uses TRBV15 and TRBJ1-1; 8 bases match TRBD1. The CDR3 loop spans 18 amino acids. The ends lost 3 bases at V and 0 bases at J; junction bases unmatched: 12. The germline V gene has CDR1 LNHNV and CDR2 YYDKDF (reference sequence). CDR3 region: CATSSSQGAVLMNTEAFF. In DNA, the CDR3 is TGTGCCACCAGCAGTTCGCAGGGGGCAGTACTTATGAACACTGAAGCTTTCTTT.